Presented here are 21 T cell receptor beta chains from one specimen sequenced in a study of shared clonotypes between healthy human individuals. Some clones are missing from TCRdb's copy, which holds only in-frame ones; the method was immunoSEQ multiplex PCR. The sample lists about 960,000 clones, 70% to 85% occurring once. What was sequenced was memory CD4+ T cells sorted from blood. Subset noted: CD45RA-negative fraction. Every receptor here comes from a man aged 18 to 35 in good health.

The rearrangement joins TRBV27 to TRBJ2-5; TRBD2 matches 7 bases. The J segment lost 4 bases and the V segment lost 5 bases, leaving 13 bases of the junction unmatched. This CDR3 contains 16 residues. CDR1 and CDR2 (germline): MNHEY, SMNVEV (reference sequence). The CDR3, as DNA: TGTGCCAGCAGTAGTGACTTGGGGGGGATGGGAGAGACCCAGTACTTC. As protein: CASSSDLGGMGETQYF.

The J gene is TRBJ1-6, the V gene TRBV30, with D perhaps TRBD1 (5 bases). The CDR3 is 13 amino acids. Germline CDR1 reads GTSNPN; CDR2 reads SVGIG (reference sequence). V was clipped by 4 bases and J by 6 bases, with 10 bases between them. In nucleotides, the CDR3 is TGTGCCTGGACAGGGTCCCGTAATTCACCCCTCCACTTT. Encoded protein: CAWTGSRNSPLHF. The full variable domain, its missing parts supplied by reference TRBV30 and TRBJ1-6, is SQTIHQWPATLVQPVGSPLSLECTVEGTSNPNLYWYRQAAGRGLQLLFYSVGIGQISSEVPQNLSASRPQDRQFILSSKKLLLSDSGFYLCAWTGSRNSPLHFGNGTRLTVT.

CDR3 bases: TGTGCCAGCAGCTTAGAGGCCAATCGGGACAGGAAGTCCTACGAGCAGTACTTC. It translates to CASSLEANRDRKSYEQYF. The gene calls are TRBV11-2 and TRBJ2-7; TRBD1 aligns across 8 bases. The CDR3 consists of 18 residues. The V gene end was trimmed by 0 bases and the J gene end by 1 base; junction bases not matched to a gene: 11. From germline, CDR1 is SGHAT and CDR2 FQNNGV.

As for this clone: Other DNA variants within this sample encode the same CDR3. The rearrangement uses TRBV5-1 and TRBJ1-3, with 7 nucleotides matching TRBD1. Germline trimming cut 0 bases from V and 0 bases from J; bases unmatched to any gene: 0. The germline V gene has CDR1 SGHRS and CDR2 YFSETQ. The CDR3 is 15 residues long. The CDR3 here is CASSLEGASGNTIYF. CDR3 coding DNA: TGCGCCAGCAGCTTGGAGGGGGCCTCTGGAAACACCATATATTTT.

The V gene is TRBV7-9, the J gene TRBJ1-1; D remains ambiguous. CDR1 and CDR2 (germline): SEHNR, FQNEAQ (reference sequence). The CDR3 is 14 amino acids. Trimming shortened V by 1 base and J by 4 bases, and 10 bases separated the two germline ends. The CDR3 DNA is TGTGCCAGCAGCTTAGGAACCGTGGGCACTGAAGCTTTCTTT. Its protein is CASSLGTVGTEAFF.

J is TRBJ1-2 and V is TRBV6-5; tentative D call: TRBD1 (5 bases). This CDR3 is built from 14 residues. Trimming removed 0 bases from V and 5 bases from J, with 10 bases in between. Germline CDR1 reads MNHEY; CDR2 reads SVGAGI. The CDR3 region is CASSYSQWGYGYTF. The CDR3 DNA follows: TGTGCCAGCAGTTACTCGCAATGGGGGTATGGCTACACCTTC.

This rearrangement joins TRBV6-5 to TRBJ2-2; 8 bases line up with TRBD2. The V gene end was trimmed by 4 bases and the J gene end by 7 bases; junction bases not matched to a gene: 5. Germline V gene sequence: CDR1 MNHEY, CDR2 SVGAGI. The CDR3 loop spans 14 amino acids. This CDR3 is CASSSVAGSGELFF. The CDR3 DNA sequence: TGTGCCAGCAGTTCTGTAGCGGGAAGCGGGGAGCTGTTTTTT.

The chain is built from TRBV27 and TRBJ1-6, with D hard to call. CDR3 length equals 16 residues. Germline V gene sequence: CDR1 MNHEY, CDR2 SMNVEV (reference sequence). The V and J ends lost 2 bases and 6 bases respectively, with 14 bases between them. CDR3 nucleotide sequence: TGTGCCAGCAGTTTAAACCCAGGCAGCATTAATTCACCCCTCCACTTT. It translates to CASSLNPGSINSPLHF.

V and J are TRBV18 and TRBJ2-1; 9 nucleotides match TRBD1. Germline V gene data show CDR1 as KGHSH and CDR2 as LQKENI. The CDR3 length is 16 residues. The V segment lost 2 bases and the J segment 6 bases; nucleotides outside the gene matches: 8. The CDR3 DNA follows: TGTGCCAGCTCACCAACCCCCGGACAGGGGTTCAATGAGCAGTTCTTC. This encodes CASSPTPGQGFNEQFF.

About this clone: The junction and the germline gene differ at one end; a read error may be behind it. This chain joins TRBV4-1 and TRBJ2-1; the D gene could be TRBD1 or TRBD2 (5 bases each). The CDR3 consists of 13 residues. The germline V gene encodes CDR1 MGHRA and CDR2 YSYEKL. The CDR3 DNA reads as TGCGCCAGCAGCCAAGTAGAAGGGAGACAGAGGATCTTC. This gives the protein CASSQVEGRQRIF.

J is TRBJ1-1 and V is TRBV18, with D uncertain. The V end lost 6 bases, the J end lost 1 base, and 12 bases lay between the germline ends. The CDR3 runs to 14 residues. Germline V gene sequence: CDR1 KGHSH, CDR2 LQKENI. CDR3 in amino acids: CASSPQHQNTEAFF. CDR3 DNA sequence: TGTGCCAGCTCGCCCCAGCACCAGAACACTGAAGCTTTCTTT. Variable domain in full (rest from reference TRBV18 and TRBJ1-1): NAGVMQNPRHLVRRRGQEARLRCSPMKGHSHVYWYRQLPEEGLKFMVYLQKENIIDESGMPKERFSAEFPKEGPSILRIQQVVRGDSAAYFCASSPQHQNTEAFFGQGTRLTVV.

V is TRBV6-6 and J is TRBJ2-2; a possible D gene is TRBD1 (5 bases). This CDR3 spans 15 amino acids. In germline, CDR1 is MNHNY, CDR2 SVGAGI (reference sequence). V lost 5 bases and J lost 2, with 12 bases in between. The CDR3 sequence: CASSVLRGNTGELFF. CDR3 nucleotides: TGTGCCAGCAGTGTCCTAAGGGGTAACACCGGGGAGCTGTTTTTT.

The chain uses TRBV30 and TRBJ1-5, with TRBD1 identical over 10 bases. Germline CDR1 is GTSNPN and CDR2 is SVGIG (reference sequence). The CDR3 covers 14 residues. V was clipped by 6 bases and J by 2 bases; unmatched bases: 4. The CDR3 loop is CACGTGARNQPQHF. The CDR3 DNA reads TGTGCCTGCGGGACAGGGGCGCGCAATCAGCCCCAGCATTTT.

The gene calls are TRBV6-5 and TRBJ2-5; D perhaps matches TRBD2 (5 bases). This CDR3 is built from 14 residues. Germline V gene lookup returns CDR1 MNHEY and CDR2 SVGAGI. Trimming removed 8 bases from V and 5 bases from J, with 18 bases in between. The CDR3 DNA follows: TGTGCCAGCTCCTTAAACGGGGTGGCCGAGACCCAGTACTTC. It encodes CASSLNGVAETQYF.

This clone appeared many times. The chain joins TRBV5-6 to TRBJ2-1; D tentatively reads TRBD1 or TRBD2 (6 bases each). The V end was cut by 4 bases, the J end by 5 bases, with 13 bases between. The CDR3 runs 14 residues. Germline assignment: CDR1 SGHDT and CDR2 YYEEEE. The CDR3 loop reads CASSGGPTNNEQFF. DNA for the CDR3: TGTGCCAGCAGCGGGGGGCCCACGAACAATGAGCAGTTCTTC.

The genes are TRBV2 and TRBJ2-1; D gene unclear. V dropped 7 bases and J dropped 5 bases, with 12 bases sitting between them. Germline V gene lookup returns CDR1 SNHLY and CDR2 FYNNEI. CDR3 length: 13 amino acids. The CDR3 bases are TGTGCCAGCACCGCGGAAAGAGACAATGAGCAGTTCTTC. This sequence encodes CASTAERDNEQFF.

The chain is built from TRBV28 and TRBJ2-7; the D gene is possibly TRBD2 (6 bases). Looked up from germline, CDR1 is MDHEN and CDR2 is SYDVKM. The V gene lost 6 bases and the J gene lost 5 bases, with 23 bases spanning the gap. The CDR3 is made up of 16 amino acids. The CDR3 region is CASSAPRDGGTDEQYF. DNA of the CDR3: TGTGCCAGCAGCGCCCCTAGGGACGGGGGTACTGACGAGCAGTACTTC. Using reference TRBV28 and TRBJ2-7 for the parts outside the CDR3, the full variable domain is DVKVTQSSRYLVKRTGEKVFLECVQDMDHENMFWYRQDPGLGLRLIYFSYDVKMKEKGDIPEGYSVSREKKERFSLILESASTNQTSMYLCASSAPRDGGTDEQYFGPGTRLTVT.

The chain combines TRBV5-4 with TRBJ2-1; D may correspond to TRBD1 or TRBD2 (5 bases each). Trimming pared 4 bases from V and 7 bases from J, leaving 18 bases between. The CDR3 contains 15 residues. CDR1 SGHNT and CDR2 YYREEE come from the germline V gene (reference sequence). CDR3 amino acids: CASSAGTKVGNEQFF. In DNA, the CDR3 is TGTGCCAGCAGCGCCGGGACCAAAGTTGGGAATGAGCAGTTCTTC.

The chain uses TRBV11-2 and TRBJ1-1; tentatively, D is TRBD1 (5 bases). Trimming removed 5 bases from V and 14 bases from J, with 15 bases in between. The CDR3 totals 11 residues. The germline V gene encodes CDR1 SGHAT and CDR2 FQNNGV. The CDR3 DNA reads TGTGCCAGCAGCCAGAGGGACTTCGTGTTCTTT. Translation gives CASSQRDFVFF.

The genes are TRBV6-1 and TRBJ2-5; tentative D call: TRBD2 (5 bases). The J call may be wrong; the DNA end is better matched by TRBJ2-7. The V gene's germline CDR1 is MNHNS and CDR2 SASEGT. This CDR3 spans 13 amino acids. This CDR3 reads CASSEAPSSEQYF. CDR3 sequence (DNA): TGTGCCAGCAGTGAAGCCCCTAGCAGCGAGCAGTACTTC.

Here the CDR3 reads CASSPTSGSNTQYF. The CDR3 DNA sequence: TGTGCCAGCAGCCCGACTAGCGGGAGTAATACGCAGTATTTT. The J gene is TRBJ2-3, the V gene TRBV11-3; 12 bases align to TRBD2. After removal of 5 bases from V and 7 bases from J, the junction contained 4 bases not matched to a gene. The CDR3 covers 14 residues. Germline V gene sequence: CDR1 SGHNT, CDR2 YENEEA.